Sequencing of this TCR beta chain was carried out in a study of CD8+CD57+ T cells in acquired aplastic anemia. The junction had 4 bases not matched to a gene; V was cut back by 4 bases and J by 5 bases. In germline, CDR1 is SGHNT, CDR2 YYREEE (reference sequence). This CDR3 contains 14 residues. By flow cytometry, patients selected for sequencing had shown an expansion of CD8+CD57+ cells. According to the study, genomic DNA was the template for TCR beta VDJ and CDR3 profiling. TCRdb processed the reads anew with MiXCR; each CDR3 protein has one entry. Seen here are about 150,000 distinct CDR3 sequences, around half observed once, and the top ten hold 3.2%.

This clonotype originated in a human donor with aplastic anemia. The chain recombines TRBV5-4 with TRBJ2-3, with 10 bases lining up with TRBD2. The source material was sorted CD4+, CD8+, or CD8+CD57+ T cells (not recorded which) from PBMCs. CDR3 bases: TGTGCCAGCAGCCCCCGGACTAGCGGAGATACGCAGTATTTT. It codes for CASSPRTSGDTQYF.